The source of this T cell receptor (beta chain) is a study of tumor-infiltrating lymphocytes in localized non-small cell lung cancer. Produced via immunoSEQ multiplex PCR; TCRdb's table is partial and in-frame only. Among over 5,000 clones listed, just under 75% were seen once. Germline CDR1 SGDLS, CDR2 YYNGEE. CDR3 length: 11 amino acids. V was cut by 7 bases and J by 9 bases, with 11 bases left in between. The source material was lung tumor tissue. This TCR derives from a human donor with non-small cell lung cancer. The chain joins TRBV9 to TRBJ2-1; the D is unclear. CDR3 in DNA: TGTGCCAGCGCGGCCGCGAGTGAGCAGTTCTTC. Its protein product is CASAAASEQFF.